This T cell receptor beta chain was recovered during a study of blood T cell repertoires in COVID-19. Source study methods: The authors estimated nucleated cell counts from reference gene primer amplification. Sequencing used immunoSEQ multiplex PCR; TCRdb keeps in-frame clones, though not all of them. V, J and clone size are those of that table, while D and trimming were read from the DNA. The table includes over 200,000 clones, 88% detected once. Unmatched junction bases numbered 9, after V lost 1 base and J lost 9 bases. Germline V gives CDR1 MNHNS, CDR2 SASEGT. This CDR3 is 16 amino acids long. The J gene is TRBJ2-1, the V gene TRBV6-1; 10 bases align to TRBD2. This receptor was taken from a woman between 25 and 40 years old who had been exposed to COVID-19. Sequenced material: PBMCs or T cells enriched from blood (not recorded which). Written as DNA, the CDR3 is TGTGCCAGCAGTGAAGGGGGTAGCGGGAGGCTGGGTGAGCAGTTCTTC. Its protein is CASSEGGSGRLGEQFF.